This is a list of T cell receptor beta chains from one sample in a study of T-cell memory formation after mild COVID-19. TCRdb fed the 5' RACE reads into MiXCR, producing one record per CDR3 protein. The top ten clones hold 2% to 2.5% of a sample with about 200,000 distinct CDR3 sequences, approximately 16% of them seen once. The specimen was PBMCs or a T cell subset sorted from them (not recorded which). These receptors all come from an adult woman who had mild COVID-19 (a few samples of this study predate the infection). Cell type and time point are not known. Both conserved end residues are trimmed from each CDR3. Size values are once, few and many counts, or a class for expanded clones, and some rows have none.

size,J,V,CDR3
.,TRBJ2-5,TRBV12-3/TRBV12-4,ASKPQETQY
.,TRBJ2-7,TRBV7-9,ASSSDGGSYEQY
few,TRBJ2-7,TRBV3-1,ASSQTRRGEQY
few,TRBJ2-7,TRBV5-1,ASPAFREQY
few,TRBJ2-7,TRBV5-1,ASSLMDYSIYEQY
few,TRBJ2-3,TRBV10-3,AIGPSGKSTDTQY
few,TRBJ2-2,TRBV12-3/TRBV12-4,ASRPGHNTGELF
.,TRBJ1-6,TRBV5-1,ASSLSGVANSPLH
few,TRBJ2-1,TRBV5-1,ASSLDWDIRFNEQF
.,TRBJ2-3,TRBV5-5,ASSPGTHTDTQY
.,TRBJ2-2,TRBV3-1,ASSQERLNTGELF
.,TRBJ2-5,TRBV3-1,ASSQGGRGTQY
.,TRBJ2-7,TRBV12-3/TRBV12-4,ASRRDSSYEQY
few,TRBJ2-3,TRBV24-1,ATSDAEPGTDTQY
.,TRBJ2-3,TRBV3-1,ASSQRSGTGRPDTQY
.,TRBJ2-7,TRBV6-5,ASSPDRGNYEQY
.,TRBJ1-1,TRBV20-1,SARRQGWGTEAF
few,TRBJ2-3,TRBV12-3/TRBV12-4,ASSLPGGMVNTQY
.,TRBJ1-5,TRBV7-3,ASSPASNQPQH
.,TRBJ2-7,TRBV12-3/TRBV12-4,ASSFARLANTYEQY
.,TRBJ1-4,TRBV3-1,ASSTRRNEKLF
few,TRBJ2-3,TRBV6-2/TRBV6-3,AGRLAGSTDTQY
.,TRBJ2-7,TRBV12-3/TRBV12-4,ASSSGGVLRYEQY
few,TRBJ2-2,TRBV27,ASSLLGGVAGELF
.,TRBJ2-7,TRBV5-1,ASSLQAGIPYEQY
few,TRBJ2-3,TRBV18,ASSPGTASRDTQY
few,TRBJ2-1,TRBV5-1,ASSLVGVYEQF
many,TRBJ1-1,TRBV3-1,ASSQVLGTEAF
.,TRBJ2-2,TRBV6-5,ASSYSARRTGELF
few,TRBJ2-7,TRBV6-2/TRBV6-3,ASRRTGTSGRDYEQY
many,TRBJ2-1,TRBV7-3,ASSLVQGVNEQF
few,TRBJ1-1,TRBV20-1,SARVHGRTEAF
.,TRBJ1-2,TRBV5-1,ASSTALEYGYT
.,TRBJ2-5,TRBV5-1,ASSLGSGMETQY
few,TRBJ1-3,TRBV2,ASSVEFSGNTIY
.,TRBJ2-1,TRBV10-3,ACWGHNEQF
.,TRBJ2-5,TRBV11-3,ASSSGGSTETQY
few,TRBJ1-6,TRBV12-3/TRBV12-4,ASSLTGWSSPLH
few,TRBJ2-1,TRBV7-2,ASSFGRALYYNEQF
.,TRBJ1-4,TRBV15,ATSRGGPREKLF
few,TRBJ2-7,TRBV12-3/TRBV12-4,ASSRDAVHEQY
few,TRBJ2-1,TRBV7-2,ASSLGTSGSNEQF
.,TRBJ2-4,TRBV24-1,ATSDPGQPVGIQY
.,TRBJ2-5,TRBV6-1,ASSESGQKETQY
many,TRBJ2-5,TRBV18,ASSPPGQATQETQY
few,TRBJ2-4,TRBV7-2,ASSLGGGRDIQY
.,TRBJ2-3,TRBV19,ASSMVHASTDTQY
.,TRBJ1-5,TRBV12-3/TRBV12-4,ASSLTGGGNQPQH
few,TRBJ2-4,TRBV10-3,AIQGEAKNIQY
.,TRBJ2-5,TRBV7-9,ASTRRTRQETQY
many,TRBJ2-6,TRBV7-2,ASSLVSSGNSGANVLT